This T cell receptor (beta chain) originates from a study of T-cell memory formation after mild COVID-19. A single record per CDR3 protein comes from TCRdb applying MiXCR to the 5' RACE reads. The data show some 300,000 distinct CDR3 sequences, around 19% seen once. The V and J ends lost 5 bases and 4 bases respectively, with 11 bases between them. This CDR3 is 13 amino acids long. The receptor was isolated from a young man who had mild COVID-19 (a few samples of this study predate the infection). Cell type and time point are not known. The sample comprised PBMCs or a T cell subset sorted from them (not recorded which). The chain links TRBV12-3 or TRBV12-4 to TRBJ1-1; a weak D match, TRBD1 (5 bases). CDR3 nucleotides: TGTGCCAGCAGTGCGACAGCGGGCACTGAAGCTTTCTTT. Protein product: CASSATAGTEAFF.